This entry lists 25 T cell receptor beta chains sequenced from one sample in a study of blood T cell repertoires in COVID-19. The protocol was immunoSEQ multiplex PCR, while the TCRdb copy is restricted to in-frame clones and leaves out a portion. The sample carries some 310,000 clones, 85% to 90% recorded once. Sequencing was done on a sample of peripheral blood. These TCRs come from a woman between 25 and 40 years old with COVID-19, enrolled during active disease.

The chain links TRBV19 to TRBJ2-2; 12 bases agree with TRBD1. V was pared by 5 bases and J by 7 bases, with 5 bases of the junction left unmatched. The CDR3 has 15 residues. Germline CDR1 is LNHDA and CDR2 is SQIVND (reference sequence). CDR3 sequence: CASSAGTGGLGELFF. As DNA, the CDR3 is TGTGCCAGTAGTGCAGGGACAGGGGGCCTCGGGGAGCTGTTTTTT. Filled out from reference TRBV19 and TRBJ2-2, the complete variable domain reads DGGITQSPKYLFRKEGQNVTLSCEQNLNHDAMYWYRQDPGQGLRLIYYSQIVNDFQKGDIAEGYSVSREKKESFPLTVTSAQKNPTAFYLCASSAGTGGLGELFFGEGSRLTVL.

This rearrangement joins TRBV27 to TRBJ1-1; 7 nucleotides match TRBD1. Germline CDR1 is MNHEY and CDR2 is SMNVEV (reference sequence). Trimming cost V 6 bases and J 2 bases; bases outside gene matches: 3. The CDR3 length is 13 residues. The CDR3 is CASRDRVNTEAFF. The CDR3 region has the DNA TGTGCCAGCAGAGACAGGGTTAACACTGAAGCTTTCTTT.

The V and J genes are TRBV5-1 and TRBJ1-1; TRBD1 might be the D (6 bases). The germline V gene encodes CDR1 SGHRS and CDR2 YFSETQ. The V end lost 2 bases, the J end lost 6 bases, and 17 bases lay between the germline ends. The CDR3 spans 15 residues. CDR3: CASSFTLGANAEAFF. CDR3 in DNA: TGCGCCAGCAGCTTTACCCTGGGGGCTAACGCTGAAGCTTTCTTT.

About this clone itself: The junction differs from germline at one of its ends, possibly a read error. The chain combines TRBV6-6 with TRBJ1-6; 7 positions agree with TRBD1. The germline V gene encodes CDR1 MNHNY and CDR2 SVGAGI (reference sequence). The CDR3 is made up of 16 amino acids. The CDR3 DNA sequence: TGTGCCAGCAGTACACGGGACAGCTCCAATAATTCACCCCTCCACTTT. Its protein is CASSTRDSSNNSPLHF.

This chain links TRBV30 with TRBJ2-5; 11 bases map to TRBD2. The V segment lost 2 bases and the J segment 5 bases; nucleotides outside the gene matches: 7. CDR3 length: 15 amino acids. CDR1 and CDR2 (germline): GTSNPN, SVGIG (reference sequence). CDR3 bases: TGTGCCTGGAGTCTCAAACTAGCGGGAGTGGAGACCCAGTACTTC. Its protein product is CAWSLKLAGVETQYF.

V gene TRBV3-1 (or the pseudogene TRBV3-2) combines with J gene TRBJ2-5; 7 positions agree with TRBD2. After removal of 6 bases from V and 1 base from J, the junction contained 5 bases not matched to a gene. The CDR3 contains 14 residues. CDR1 and CDR2 (germline): LGHDT, YNNKEL (reference sequence). In DNA form, the CDR3 reads TGTGCCAGCAGTCTAGCGGTGTTCCAAGAGACCCAGTACTTC. This translates into CASSLAVFQETQYF.

J is TRBJ1-2 and V is TRBV30; a possible D gene is TRBD1 (6 bases). Trimming stripped 2 bases from V and 8 bases from J, with 15 bases between. This CDR3 is 13 amino acids long. Germline values: CDR1 GTSNPN, CDR2 SVGIG (reference sequence). CDR3 sequence: CAWSIRGGAGYTF. In nucleotides, the CDR3 is TGTGCCTGGAGTATTAGGGGGGGAGCGGGCTACACCTTC.

This chain uses TRBV11-2 with TRBJ2-1, with 9 bases matching TRBD2. The CDR3 is made up of 19 amino acids. The trim removed 2 bases at V and 7 bases at J, leaving 18 bases unmatched. From germline, CDR1 is SGHAT and CDR2 FQNNGV. CDR3 amino acids: CASSLRPPAGGGRWNEQFF. As DNA, the CDR3 is TGTGCCAGCAGCTTACGTCCCCCCGCGGGAGGGGGGAGGTGGAATGAGCAGTTCTTC.

The gene calls are TRBV30 and TRBJ1-1; D is possibly TRBD1 (5 bases). The CDR3 consists of 10 residues. The V end was cut by 7 bases, the J end by 8 bases, with 11 bases between. The germline gives CDR1 GTSNPN, CDR2 SVGIG (reference sequence). DNA of the CDR3: TGTGCCTTAATAGCAGGGGAAGCTTTCTTT. Translated: CALIAGEAFF. The full variable domain, rest sourced from reference TRBV30 and TRBJ1-1, is SQTIHQWPATLVQPVGSPLSLECTVEGTSNPNLYWYRQAAGRGLQLLFYSVGIGQISSEVPQNLSASRPQDRQFILSSKKLLLSDSGFYLCALIAGEAFFGQGTRLTVV.

V is TRBV6-5 and J is TRBJ2-5; D possibly corresponds to TRBD2 (5 bases). CDR3 size: 13 residues. The germline gives CDR1 MNHEY, CDR2 SVGAGI. V was shortened by 10 bases and J by 5 bases, with 17 bases between the two germline ends. The CDR3 DNA follows: TGTGCCATGAGACCACTACCGGGGGAGACCCAGTACTTC. Its translation: CAMRPLPGETQYF.

This chain links TRBV30 with TRBJ1-1; no reliable D call. This CDR3 region has 11 residues. The germline CDR1 and CDR2 sequences are GTSNPN and SVGIG (reference sequence). Trimming shortened V by 4 bases and J by 3 bases, and 6 bases separated the two germline ends. CDR3 nucleotide sequence: TGTGCCTGGATGCGGGACACTGAAGCTTTCTTT. It translates to CAWMRDTEAFF.

V is TRBV7-3 and J is TRBJ2-2; D perhaps matches TRBD1 (5 bases). This CDR3 has 14 residues. V gave up 0 bases and J gave up 3 bases, with 5 bases separating them. CDR1 and CDR2 (germline): SGHTA, FQGTGA. The CDR3 region has the DNA TGTGCCAGCAGCTTAACCAGGGACACCGGGGAGCTGTTTTTT. Residues: CASSLTRDTGELFF.

V gene TRBV3-1 (or the pseudogene TRBV3-2) combines with J gene TRBJ1-4; no definite D call. This CDR3 spans 14 amino acids. Germline V gene sequence: CDR1 LGHDT, CDR2 YNNKEL (reference sequence). Trimming removed 10 bases at V and 0 bases at J, with 12 bases between. CDR3 bases: TGTGCCACAGGAGGAGAGACAACTAATGAAAAACTGTTTTTT. It yields the protein CATGGETTNEKLFF.

The rearrangement joins TRBV28 to TRBJ1-2; 8 bases align to TRBD1. The length of the CDR3 is 15 residues. Germline V lookup: CDR1 MDHEN, CDR2 SYDVKM. V dropped 5 bases and J dropped 2; count of bases not matched to a gene: 7. CDR3 residues: CASSTQRTGNYGYTF. DNA for the CDR3: TGTGCCAGCAGTACGCAACGGACAGGGAACTATGGCTACACCTTC.

This clone came up many times. J is TRBJ2-7 and V is TRBV2; the match to TRBD1 covers 10 bases. CDR1 SNHLY and CDR2 FYNNEI come from the germline V gene. V shed 6 bases and J 8 bases; nucleotides not matched to a gene: 10. The CDR3 is 14 residues long. This CDR3 reads CASRQTGGAWKQYF. The DNA for the CDR3 is TGTGCCAGCAGGCAGACAGGGGGCGCGTGGAAGCAGTACTTC.

The V and J genes are TRBV28 and TRBJ1-3; a weak D match, TRBD1 (6 bases). Trimming left V 4 bases short and J 3 bases short, with 7 bases between. The CDR3 loop spans 13 amino acids. Germline CDR1 and CDR2: MDHEN and SYDVKM. In DNA form, the CDR3 reads TGTGCCAGCAGTTGGACAGTTGGAAACACCATATATTTT. Translated, it gives CASSWTVGNTIYF.

The J gene is TRBJ2-3, the V gene TRBV19, with TRBD2 identical over 12 bases. Germline V gives CDR1 LNHDA, CDR2 SQIVND (reference sequence). The CDR3 consists of 16 residues. With 5 bases clipped from V and 3 bases from J, the junction kept 6 bases outside the gene matches. Here the CDR3 DNA reads TGTGCCAGTAGTCTGACTAGCGGGAGAATAACAGATACGCAGTATTTT. Encoded protein: CASSLTSGRITDTQYF.

The J gene is TRBJ1-3, the V gene TRBV6-5; unclear D gene. The V gene lost 6 bases and the J gene lost 0 bases, with 12 bases spanning the gap. This CDR3 has 15 amino acids. Looked up from germline, CDR1 is MNHEY and CDR2 is SVGAGI. CDR3 in amino acids: CASRPTVTSGNTIYF. CDR3 bases: TGTGCCAGCAGGCCCACAGTGACCTCTGGAAACACCATATATTTT.

This chain uses TRBV9 with TRBJ1-2, with D maybe TRBD1 (5 bases). The length of the CDR3 is 14 residues. Trimming stripped 2 bases from V and 3 bases from J, with 11 bases between. Germline V gene data show CDR1 as SGDLS and CDR2 as YYNGEE. The CDR3 is CASSVDSQYYGYTF. For the CDR3, the DNA is TGTGCCAGCAGCGTCGACAGCCAATACTATGGCTACACCTTC.

The chain has TRBV7-6 and TRBJ1-4, with a possible D match to TRBD1 (6 bases). Per germline, CDR1 SGHVS and CDR2 FNYEAQ. V lost 5 bases and J 0 bases, leaving 13 bases between the germline ends. The CDR3 is 16 amino acids. CDR3 loop: CASSQGQFATNEKLFF. CDR3 coding DNA: TGTGCCAGCAGCCAGGGGCAGTTTGCAACTAATGAAAAACTGTTTTTT.

The CDR3 nucleotides read TGTGCCAGCGGACAAGGGAAGACAATGCCCCAGCATTTT. Amino acid sequence: CASGQGKTMPQHF. This chain joins TRBV28 and TRBJ1-5; maybe TRBD1 (5 bases). This CDR3 is built from 13 residues. The V end was cut by 8 bases, the J end by 9 bases, with 17 bases between. The germline V gene encodes CDR1 MDHEN and CDR2 SYDVKM. Drawing the rest from reference TRBV28 and TRBJ1-5, the complete variable domain is DVKVTQSSRYLVKRTGEKVFLECVQDMDHENMFWYRQDPGLGLRLIYFSYDVKMKEKGDIPEGYSVSREKKERFSLILESASTNQTSMYLCASGQGKTMPQHFGDGTRLSIL.

Turning to this clone: The junction departs from the called germline gene at one end, perhaps through a read error. The chain has TRBV24-1 and TRBJ2-2, with TRBD2 as a possible D gene (5 bases). The CDR3 length is 14 residues. CDR1 is KGHDR and CDR2 is SFDVKD in the germline V gene. The chain's CDR3 is CATSDRSVAGELFF. The CDR3 DNA reads TGTGCCACCAGTGACCGAAGTGTGGCCGGGGAACTGTTTTTT.

This chain connects TRBV6-5 to TRBJ2-1; the match to TRBD1 covers 7 bases. The CDR3 totals 14 residues. From germline, CDR1 is MNHEY and CDR2 SVGAGI. Losses at the gene ends were 6 bases for V and 2 bases for J; bases not matched to a gene: 4. The CDR3: CASRDRTPYNEQFF. CDR3 coding DNA: TGTGCCAGCAGGGACAGGACCCCCTACAATGAGCAGTTCTTC.

Worth noting for this clone: The sample has other DNA sequences that encode this CDR3 too. The chain couples TRBV7-9 to TRBJ1-1; 7 positions agree with TRBD1. The V and J ends lost 3 bases and 5 bases, in that order; junction bases with no gene match: 3. CDR3 length: 13 residues. Germline assignment: CDR1 SEHNR and CDR2 FQNEAQ (reference sequence). The CDR3 loop is CASSFTGVTEAFF. DNA of the CDR3: TGTGCCAGCAGCTTTACAGGGGTGACTGAAGCTTTCTTT.

The J gene is TRBJ2-3, the V gene TRBV18, with D possibly TRBD2 on 6 matching bases. There are 15 residues in the CDR3. V was cut by 3 bases and J by 0 bases, with 10 bases left in between. The V gene's germline CDR1 is KGHSH and CDR2 LQKENI. CDR3 sequence (DNA): TGTGCCAGCTCACCGGGGGGACGTAGCACAGATACGCAGTATTTT. Translated: CASSPGGRSTDTQYF.